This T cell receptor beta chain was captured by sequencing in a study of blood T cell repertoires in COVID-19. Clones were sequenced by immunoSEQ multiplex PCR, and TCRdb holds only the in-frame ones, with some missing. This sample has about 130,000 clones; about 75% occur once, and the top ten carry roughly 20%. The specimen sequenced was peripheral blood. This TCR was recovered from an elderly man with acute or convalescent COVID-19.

Written as DNA, the CDR3 is TGTGCCAGCAGCCCCCTTAACACTGAAGCTTTCTTT. It specifies CASSPLNTEAFF. The chain carries TRBV2 and TRBJ1-1, with no clear D. The ends were cut back, 6 bases at V and 2 bases at J, with 7 bases in the middle. The CDR3 is 12 amino acids. Germline values: CDR1 SNHLY, CDR2 FYNNEI.